This entry lists 26 T cell receptor beta chains sequenced from one sample in a study of control samples from healthy donors and cancer patients. Repertoires were generated with immunoSEQ multiplex PCR, while TCRdb's copy carries only in-frame clones and drops some. The sample has about 220,000 clones; around 94% are singletons. Sample: blood. The receptors were sampled from a man aged 50 or older in good health.

The chain couples TRBV3-1 (or the pseudogene TRBV3-2) to TRBJ2-3, with no clear D. Germline loops: CDR1 LGHDT, CDR2 YNNKEL (reference sequence). V lost 4 bases and J lost 0, with 5 bases in between. CDR3 length: 13 residues. The CDR3 DNA reads TGTGCCAGCAGCCCTTCGAGCACAGATACGCAGTATTTT. Encoded protein: CASSPSSTDTQYF.

V gene TRBV6-5 combines with J gene TRBJ2-1; 9 nucleotides match TRBD1. Germline assignment: CDR1 MNHEY and CDR2 SVGAGI. V trimming: 6 bases; J trimming: 5 bases; junction bases outside the gene matches: 8. CDR3 size: 15 residues. As DNA, the CDR3 is TGTGCCAGCAGGGGGGGACAGGGAACACACAATGAGCAGTTCTTC. It specifies CASRGGQGTHNEQFF.

The chain joins TRBV2 to TRBJ2-3; tentatively, D is TRBD2 (6 bases). The CDR3 sequence is 15 residues long. Germline assignment: CDR1 SNHLY and CDR2 FYNNEI. V was trimmed by 4 bases and J by 0 bases, leaving 11 bases between them. The CDR3 coding sequence is TGTGCCAGCAGTGGTGAGGGGACTAGCACAGATACGCAGTATTTT. This translates into CASSGEGTSTDTQYF.

The chain couples TRBV5-1 to TRBJ2-1; possible D gene TRBD2, 6 bases. The germline V gene has CDR1 SGHRS and CDR2 YFSETQ. V shed 0 bases and J shed 6 bases, with 10 bases lying between them. The CDR3 extends over 14 amino acids. The CDR3 here is CASSLDHGGNEQFF. In DNA, the CDR3 is TGCGCCAGCAGCTTGGACCACGGGGGCAATGAGCAGTTCTTC.

This clone has only one observation. J is TRBJ2-2 and V is TRBV5-5; TRBD2 is a possible D gene (6 bases). Trimming shortened V by 2 bases and J by 6 bases, and 14 bases separated the two germline ends. The CDR3 sequence is 15 residues long. The germline V gene encodes CDR1 SGHKS and CDR2 YYEKEE (reference sequence). CDR3 region: CASSFLSGVAGELFF. The CDR3 bases are TGTGCCAGCAGCTTCTTGTCGGGGGTGGCCGGGGAGCTGTTTTTT.

A single count supports this clone. V is TRBV3-1 (or the pseudogene TRBV3-2) and J is TRBJ2-3; D gene uncertain. This CDR3 has 17 amino acids. Trimming took 2 bases from V and 2 from J, leaving 17 bases between them. CDR1 and CDR2 (germline): LGHDT, YNNKEL (reference sequence). DNA of the CDR3: TGTGCCAGCAGCCAAAAACCCCCATCCGCCCTCACAGATACGCAGTATTTT. Amino acids: CASSQKPPSALTDTQYF.

This clone was seen a handful of times. This chain connects TRBV2 to TRBJ2-7; 7 positions agree with TRBD1. The length of the CDR3 is 17 residues. The V and J ends lost 8 bases and 0 bases, in that order; junction bases with no gene match: 16. Germline V gives CDR1 SNHLY, CDR2 FYNNEI. The CDR3 bases are TGTGCCAGCGTTGGACAGGTCCCGCCTGAGGTCTCCTACGAGCAGTACGTC. Residues: CASVGQVPPEVSYEQYV.

The V call is TRBV28, the J call TRBJ1-6; D gene unclear. This CDR3 has 12 amino acids. Trimming pared 9 bases from V and 4 bases from J, leaving 7 bases between. The germline V gene has CDR1 MDHEN and CDR2 SYDVKM. CDR3 nucleotides: TGTGCCAGTTTTCGGTATAATTCACCCCTCCACTTT. Protein sequence: CASFRYNSPLHF.

The J gene is TRBJ2-7, the V gene TRBV12-3 or TRBV12-4; 8 bases are a match to TRBD1. This CDR3 has 12 residues. V shed 4 bases and J 6 bases; nucleotides not matched to a gene: 2. The CDR3, as DNA: TGTGCCAGCAGTTCACAGGGGGGCGAGCAGTACGTC. As protein: CASSSQGGEQYV.

J is TRBJ2-5 and V is TRBV19, with D perhaps matching TRBD1 (6 bases). In germline, CDR1 is LNHDA, CDR2 SQIVND (reference sequence). Trimming removed 5 bases at V and 5 bases at J, with 12 bases between. The CDR3 contains 13 residues. This chain's CDR3 is CASSALQGETQYF. CDR3 bases: TGTGCCAGTAGTGCTCTCCAGGGGGAGACCCAGTACTTC.

The chain carries TRBV28 and TRBJ2-5; D assignment may be TRBD1 or TRBD2 (6 bases each). The germline V and J ends were trimmed by 1 base and 0 bases, with 12 bases remaining between them. The CDR3 consists of 16 residues. Germline-derived CDR1 and CDR2 are MDHEN and SYDVKM. The CDR3 sequence is CASSLSGEVYQETQYF. CDR3 DNA sequence: TGTGCCAGCAGTTTATCAGGGGAGGTGTACCAAGAGACCCAGTACTTC.

This clone was seen a handful of times. This chain uses TRBV11-2 with TRBJ2-7, with D unresolved. This CDR3 has 12 amino acids. Deletions cut 5 bases from V and 3 bases from J, with 8 bases between. Germline loops: CDR1 SGHAT, CDR2 FQNNGV. The CDR3 spells CASSRGIYEQYF. The CDR3, as DNA: TGTGCCAGCAGCCGTGGGATCTACGAGCAGTACTTC.

This chain joins TRBV28 and TRBJ2-3, with 8 bases aligning to TRBD2. The CDR3 spans 17 residues. CDR1 and CDR2 from the germline V gene are MDHEN and SYDVKM. Trimming at V came to 5 bases and at J to 0 bases, leaving 10 bases not matched to a gene. The chain's CDR3 is CASSLFSGGRSTDTQYF. For the CDR3, the DNA is TGTGCCAGCAGTCTCTTCAGCGGGGGTAGAAGCACAGATACGCAGTATTTT.

V gene TRBV5-6 combines with J gene TRBJ1-2; 9 bases fit TRBD1. Germline CDR1 and CDR2: SGHDT and YYEEEE. After removal of 7 bases from V and 7 bases from J, the junction contained 8 bases not matched to a gene. This CDR3 region has 13 residues. This chain's CDR3 is CASGLGQGIGYTF. The CDR3 nucleotides read TGTGCCAGCGGCCTGGGACAGGGAATTGGCTACACCTTC.

The chain has TRBV11-2 and TRBJ2-5, with TRBD1 matching 9 bases. CDR1 and CDR2 from the germline V gene are SGHAT and FQNNGV. CDR3 length equals 15 residues. V shed 4 bases, J shed 4 bases, and the junction held 7 bases outside the gene matches. The CDR3 DNA sequence: TGTGCCAGCAGCTCGGGACAGGGAGGCTTAGAGACCCAGTACTTC. Translating gives CASSSGQGGLETQYF.

This chain joins TRBV27 and TRBJ1-5; possibly TRBD1 for D (5 bases). CDR3 size: 17 residues. Germline V gives CDR1 MNHEY, CDR2 SMNVEV (reference sequence). Trimming stripped 4 bases from V and 0 bases from J, with 16 bases between. CDR3 protein: CASSSLSKGFSNQPQHF. The DNA of the CDR3 is TGTGCCAGCAGTTCCCTATCGAAGGGGTTTAGCAATCAGCCCCAGCATTTT.

The chain combines TRBV5-8 with TRBJ2-7; D may correspond to TRBD1 or TRBD2 (6 bases each). The V and J ends lost 1 base and 5 bases respectively, with 13 bases between them. There are 14 residues in the CDR3. Germline assignment: CDR1 SGHTS and CDR2 YDEGEE. The chain's CDR3 is CASSLKPGAHEQYV. The CDR3 nucleotides are TGTGCCAGCAGCTTGAAGCCGGGGGCCCACGAGCAGTACGTC.

V and J are TRBV14 and TRBJ1-2; a possible D gene is TRBD1 (5 bases). The CDR3 extends over 16 amino acids. Germline V gene lookup returns CDR1 SGHDN and CDR2 FVKESK. V was cut by 4 bases and J by 4 bases, with 19 bases left in between. The CDR3 sequence: CASSPPLPGFTYGYTF. The CDR3 coding sequence is TGTGCCAGCAGCCCACCTCTTCCAGGGTTTACCTATGGCTACACCTTC.

J is TRBJ2-5 and V is TRBV6-6; D call uncertain. Germline V gene lookup returns CDR1 MNHNY and CDR2 SVGAGI (reference sequence). The CDR3 covers 12 residues. V lost 2 bases, J lost 5 bases, and 6 bases lay in between. DNA of the CDR3: TGTGCCAGCAGTTACGAAGGGGAGACCCAGTACTTC. The encoded protein is CASSYEGETQYF.

The CDR3: CASSPTGSAGDEQFF. The CDR3 nucleotides are TGTGCCAGCAGTCCCACAGGGTCTGCGGGGGATGAGCAGTTCTTC. The chain joins TRBV6-4 to TRBJ2-1; maybe TRBD2 (7 bases). This CDR3 has 15 residues. Germline V gene data show CDR1 as MRHNA and CDR2 as SNTAGT. Between the trimmed V and J ends, which lost 5 bases and 8 bases, there was a span of 19 bases.

The V call is TRBV5-1, the J call TRBJ2-5, with TRBD2 matching over 7 bases. Germline CDR1 reads SGHRS; CDR2 reads YFSETQ. The CDR3 is 15 residues long. The V segment lost 4 bases and the J segment 2 bases; nucleotides outside the gene matches: 8. CDR3 sequence: CASSQGSSGQETQYF. The CDR3 region has the DNA TGCGCCAGCAGCCAGGGTAGTAGCGGGCAAGAGACCCAGTACTTC.

V is TRBV5-4 and J is TRBJ2-7; 7 nucleotides agree with TRBD1. The CDR3 runs 13 residues. Germline lookup yields CDR1 SGHNT and CDR2 YYREEE (reference sequence). The J segment lost 6 bases and the V segment lost 2 bases, leaving 5 bases of the junction unmatched. CDR3 residues: CASSFKGAREQYV. Written as DNA, the CDR3 is TGTGCCAGCAGCTTTAAGGGGGCGCGCGAGCAGTACGTC.

The J gene is TRBJ2-2, the V gene TRBV7-2, with D perhaps TRBD2 (5 bases). This CDR3 is built from 16 residues. V dropped 1 base and J dropped 3 bases, with 12 bases sitting between them. CDR1 is SGHTA, CDR2 FQGNSA, per germline. CDR3 residues: CASSLVSAGDTGELFF. The DNA of the CDR3 is TGTGCCAGCAGCTTAGTTAGCGCGGGCGACACCGGGGAGCTGTTTTTT.

V gene TRBV5-1 combines with J gene TRBJ1-1; 8 nucleotides agree with TRBD1. Germline assignment: CDR1 SGHRS and CDR2 YFSETQ. This CDR3 has 12 amino acids. With 3 bases clipped from V and 8 bases from J, the junction kept 3 bases outside the gene matches. The CDR3 here is CASSWGQEEAFF. The CDR3 bases are TGCGCCAGCAGCTGGGGACAGGAGGAAGCTTTCTTT.

V gene TRBV4-2 combines with J gene TRBJ2-7; D may be TRBD1 (6 bases). The length of the CDR3 is 15 residues. Germline values: CDR1 LGHNA, CDR2 YNFKEQ. Trimming took off 0 bases at V and 6 bases at J, with 15 bases between the two ends. CDR3 coding DNA: TGTGCCAGCAGCCAAGATCAGGGAGACAGGCGCGAGCAGTACTTC. Its protein product is CASSQDQGDRREQYF.

V gene TRBV7-2 combines with J gene TRBJ1-5; possibly TRBD1 for D (6 bases). The V end was cut by 1 base, the J end by 4 bases, with 11 bases between. The CDR3 is made up of 15 amino acids. The germline V gene encodes CDR1 SGHTA and CDR2 FQGNSA. This CDR3 reads CASSLGRTENQPQHF. CDR3 nucleotides: TGTGCCAGCAGCTTAGGGAGGACAGAGAATCAGCCCCAGCATTTT.